What follows is one TCR beta chain and its context. The antigen this receptor binds is unknown. One base away there is no much larger clone; base qualities are not given. TCRbeta CDR3 regions were amplified from genomic DNA using the immunoSEQ Assay, a bias-controlled multiplex PCR. Concerning the study's data processing: The number of nucleated cells in each sample was estimated by amplification of reference gene primers within the assay. To quantify the absolute abundance of each unique TCRbeta CDR3 rearrangement, sequence reads were collapsed and filtered. Productive Simpson clonality was computed per sample as the square root of Simpson's diversity index over productive rearrangements. TCRdb carries this immuneACCESS record with in-frame sequences only. Its versions omit some clonotypes, under half of them owing to an unresolved V gene in the studies checked, with the rest unexplained. V, J and clone size are those of that table, while D and trimming were read from the DNA. The sample table lists about 180,000 clones, about 83% of them with a count of one. Around 8.6% of the sample is in the top ten clones.

This record belongs to a study of blood T cell repertoires in COVID-19 (TCRdb year 2020). Regarding the research as a whole: Samples from collaborators originated in the United States, Italy and Spain and spanned both the acute and convalescent phases of COVID-19. The prospective study material was composed of cDNA or gDNA derived from T cells, B-cell-depleted T cells, or PBMCs. The dataset comprised deeply sampled blood TCRbeta repertoires from subjects exposed to, actively infected with, or recovered from COVID-19. A freely available public database, intended as a resource for researchers studying the immune response to SARS-CoV-2, is where the repertoires were released. The samples were drawn from the first 160 participants of the ongoing ImmuneRACE study and from under 1,500 subjects provided by 6 global collaborators. The sample metadata nearly always contained a de-identified subject ID, COVID-19 status, age in years and sex. HLA class I and class II types, where available, came from metadata supplied by the sample provider rather than from assay-based typing.

The CDR3 runs 16 residues from the cysteine to the phenylalanine. The retained sequence is limited to the CDR3, 48 bases, with the frame set at the first base. CDR1 and CDR2 (LNHDA, SQIVND) derive from the germline V gene (reference sequence). The V end loses 4 bases and the J end loses 4 bases, and a stretch of 20 bases separates them. The research as a whole found: Clinical and demographic metadata were provided uncurated, with the amount varying by source and participant.

Enrolling through a virtual design, the prospective study's participants ranged in age from about 18 to 100 years and lived across approximately 25 United States geographic areas. In the prospective study, cohorts were assigned on the basis of participant-reported clinical history obtained from a screening survey and a study questionnaire. ImmuneRACE Cohort 3 recovered participants were defined by two consecutive negative NP/OP PCR tests, healthcare professional clearance, or symptom resolution. In the prospective study, whole blood, serum and a nasopharyngeal or oropharyngeal swab were collected from each participant by mobile phlebotomists. Additional blood draws and questionnaires over an approximately two-month period could optionally be provided by prospective study participants. Blood samples from the prospective study were shipped frozen or at room temperature prior to DNA extraction.

The chain links TRBV19 with TRBJ2-7; no D gene is confidently identified. This clonotype originated in a woman aged 25-40 years who had recovered from COVID-19. The sequenced sample was PBMCs or T cells enriched from blood (not recorded which). The CDR3 has the sequence CASSKSNSINGYEQYF. The DNA sequence follows: TGTGCCAGTAGTAAATCGAACTCAATCAACGGTTACGAGCAGTACTTC.